The 6 T cell receptor beta chains presented below share a single source sample, sequenced in a study of cytomegalovirus exposure and HLA in healthy donors. 13 Jbeta primers and 60 Vbeta primers were used for the PCR. Some clones are missing from TCRdb's copy, which holds only in-frame ones; the method was immunoSEQ multiplex PCR. The sample records fewer than 250,000 clones, around 82% being singletons. The sequencing input was PBMCs. Source of these receptors: a man in his forties or fifties in good health and CMV-seropositive.

In its sample, this clone was seen a few times. J is TRBJ2-7 and V is TRBV10-2, with 10 bases matching TRBD1. The CDR3 is 16 residues long. The germline V gene encodes CDR1 WSHSY and CDR2 SAAADI. Germline trimming cut 0 bases from V and 4 bases from J; bases unmatched to any gene: 6. CDR3: CASSESWTGGTYEQYF. In DNA, the CDR3 is TGCGCCAGCAGTGAGTCATGGACAGGGGGGACTTACGAGCAGTACTTC.

The rearrangement links TRBV2 to TRBJ2-3, with TRBD2 matching over 8 bases. CDR1 is SNHLY, CDR2 FYNNEI, per germline. This CDR3 has 15 residues. Trimming cost V 4 bases and J 4 bases; bases outside gene matches: 7. CDR3 region: CASSVWSGSADTQYF. In nucleotides, the CDR3 is TGTGCCAGCAGTGTATGGAGCGGGAGCGCAGATACGCAGTATTTT.

The chain recombines TRBV7-8 with TRBJ2-4, with D possibly TRBD2 on 5 matching bases. CDR1 and CDR2 from the germline V gene are SGHVS and FQNEAQ. V was clipped by 5 bases and J by 10 bases, with 12 bases between them. The CDR3 has 12 amino acids. The CDR3 nucleotides read TGTGCCAGCAGCACCCCACTAGGGATTCAGTACTTC. Translated, it gives CASSTPLGIQYF.

The chain is built from TRBV9 and TRBJ2-3; 16 positions match TRBD2. Looked up from germline, CDR1 is SGDLS and CDR2 is YYNGEE. The V and J ends lost 0 bases and 4 bases, in that order; junction bases with no gene match: 2. This CDR3 contains 17 residues. CDR3 amino acids: CASSVAGTSGRADTQYF. CDR3 bases: TGTGCCAGCAGCGTAGCCGGGACTAGCGGGAGGGCAGATACGCAGTATTTT. Looking up the rest from reference TRBV9 and TRBJ2-3 gives the full variable domain: DSGVTQTPKHLITATGQRVTLRCSPRSGDLSVYWYQQSLDQGLQFLIQYYNGEERAKGNILERFSAQQFPDLHSELNLSSLELGDSALYFCASSVAGTSGRADTQYFGPGTRLTVL.

The genes are TRBV15 and TRBJ2-7; the D is unclear. V was cut by 8 bases and J by 2 bases, with 13 bases left in between. The CDR3 length is 13 residues. Germline values: CDR1 LNHNV, CDR2 YYDKDF (reference sequence). The CDR3 DNA follows: TGTGCCACCTCCGCGGCCCGAGCCTACGAGCAGTACTTC. As protein: CATSAARAYEQYF.

The chain is built from TRBV30 and TRBJ1-2; TRBD1 matches at 10 bases. From germline, CDR1 is GTSNPN and CDR2 SVGIG (reference sequence). V lost 2 bases to trimming and J lost 2 bases; unmatched junction nucleotides: 5. CDR3 length: 15 amino acids. In DNA, the CDR3 is TGTGCCTGGAGTACGGACAGGGGGAGGAACTATGGCTACACCTTC. It codes for CAWSTDRGRNYGYTF.